This TCR beta chain was observed in a study of cytomegalovirus exposure and HLA in healthy donors. Study outcomes and limitations: The listing of roughly 160 TCR beta chains classed them as cytomegalovirus-associated.

CDR1 and CDR2 (germline): SGDLS, YYNGEE. V shed 0 bases and J shed 5 bases, with 14 bases lying between them. This CDR3 has 15 amino acids. The repertoire was sequenced with immunoSEQ multiplex PCR; TCRdb's copy has only in-frame clones and lacks some. The sample holds around 52,000 clones, 85% to 95% seen once. Remarks on this clone: No antigen is known for it.

What was sequenced was PBMCs. J is TRBJ1-1 and V is TRBV9, with D possibly being TRBD1 (6 bases). The sequence was obtained from a woman aged 18-29 years in good health and CMV-seronegative. CDR3 bases: TGTGCCAGCAGCGTAGGCCCAGGGGCGGAGACTGAAGCTTTCTTT. The encoded protein is CASSVGPGAETEAFF.